Below are 26 T cell receptor beta chains sequenced from a single sample in a study of blood T cell repertoires in COVID-19 (dated by TCRdb to the early 2020s). Libraries came from the immunoSEQ multiplex PCR assay. As stored in TCRdb, this immuneACCESS dataset retains in-frame rearrangements with V and J assigned. A fraction of the clones does not appear; measured against another copy, unresolved V genes explain less than half of the discrepancy, and the remainder lacks a known reason. In this sample the table shows 170,000 or so clones, around four fifths of which occur a single time. In total, the top ten clones hold 17% of the sample. Material for sequencing was PBMCs or T cells enriched from blood (not recorded which). The receptors shown here come from a woman in her forties or fifties who had recovered from COVID-19.

The chain carries TRBV27 and TRBJ1-5, with D unclear. The V gene lost 3 bases and the J gene lost 2 bases, with 11 bases spanning the gap. The CDR3 sequence is 15 residues long. CDR1 is MNHEY and CDR2 is SMNVEV in the germline V gene (reference sequence). In DNA form, the CDR3 reads TGTGCCAGCAGTTTTATCGGGAGTGGCAATCAGCCCCAGCATTTT. This gives the protein CASSFIGSGNQPQHF.

This clone was seen a single time. The V gene is TRBV6-2 or TRBV6-3, the J gene TRBJ1-1; D is unresolved. This CDR3 has 13 residues. Trimming cost V 5 bases and J 10 bases, with 17 bases left between them. Germline loops: CDR1 MNHEY, CDR2 SVGEGT. The chain's CDR3 is CASSMNEVVRAFF. The DNA of the CDR3 is TGTGCCAGCAGTATGAATGAGGTTGTAAGAGCTTTCTTT.

The rearrangement links TRBV9 to TRBJ2-1, with unresolved D. The CDR3 is made up of 14 amino acids. Germline-derived CDR1 and CDR2 are SGDLS and YYNGEE. V dropped 3 bases and J dropped 5 bases, with 12 bases sitting between them. The CDR3 here is CASSASPVDNEQFF. The CDR3 nucleotides read TGTGCCAGCAGCGCCTCCCCAGTCGACAATGAGCAGTTCTTC.

The genes are TRBV7-9 and TRBJ1-4; D is undetermined. CDR3 length: 12 amino acids. The germline CDR1 and CDR2 sequences are SEHNR and FQNEAQ (reference sequence). V shed 1 base and J shed 7 bases, with 4 bases lying between them. CDR3 protein: CASSLGSEKLFF. In DNA form, the CDR3 reads TGTGCCAGCAGCTTAGGGAGTGAAAAACTGTTTTTT.

The chain employs TRBV12-5 and TRBJ2-2, with D unresolved. Germline V gene data show CDR1 as LGHNT and CDR2 as FRNRAP. This CDR3 contains 16 residues. Deletions cut 1 base from V and 2 bases from J, with 11 bases between. This chain's CDR3 is CASGLALGPNTGELFF. The CDR3 DNA is TGTGCTAGTGGTTTGGCACTCGGTCCTAACACCGGGGAGCTGTTTTTT.

The J gene is TRBJ2-6, the V gene TRBV25-1, with a tentative D call TRBD1 (8 bases). Trimming removed 9 bases from V and 0 bases from J, with 15 bases in between. This CDR3 contains 16 residues. CDR1 and CDR2 (germline): MGHDK, SYGVNS. The CDR3 coding sequence is TGTGCCAGTACAGGGGGGAGGGACTCTGGGGCCAACGTCCTGACTTTC. It specifies CASTGGRDSGANVLTF.

CDR3 coding DNA: TGTGCCAGCAGTTCCAACCCCACAGGGCTGAACACTGAAGCTTTCTTT. Its protein product is CASSSNPTGLNTEAFF. The genes are TRBV6-2 or TRBV6-3 and TRBJ1-1; D might be TRBD1 (6 bases). CDR1 and CDR2 (germline): MNHEY, SVGEGT. V gave up 4 bases and J gave up 0 bases, with 15 bases separating them. The CDR3 consists of 16 residues.

The J gene is TRBJ1-6, the V gene TRBV6-5; 7 bases agree with TRBD1. The CDR3 has 15 residues. The junction had 6 bases not matched to a gene; V was cut back by 5 bases and J by 5 bases. Germline lookup yields CDR1 MNHEY and CDR2 SVGAGI. The CDR3 DNA reads as TGTGCCAGCAGTCCCGGGACAGCCCATAATTCACCCCTCCACTTT. Translation: CASSPGTAHNSPLHF.

Within the sample, this clone is medium-sized. The chain links TRBV29-1 to TRBJ2-7; 9 bases line up with TRBD2. The CDR3 extends over 13 amino acids. V shed 5 bases and J 3 bases; nucleotides not matched to a gene: 5. Germline V gives CDR1 SQVTM, CDR2 ANQGSEA. The CDR3 reads CSVYSGSSYEQYF. The DNA of the CDR3 is TGCAGCGTTTATAGCGGGAGCAGCTACGAGCAGTACTTC.

The chain uses TRBV30 and TRBJ2-7; TRBD1 might be the D (6 bases). CDR3 length: 12 residues. Trimming pared 2 bases from V and 6 bases from J, leaving 11 bases between. CDR1 GTSNPN and CDR2 SVGIG come from the germline V gene (reference sequence). CDR3 nucleotide sequence: TGTGCCTGGAGTCCCTCAGGGGTCGAGCAGTACTTC. Its translation: CAWSPSGVEQYF.

This clone has a handful of counts. The rearrangement uses TRBV7-2 and TRBJ2-1; D possibly corresponds to TRBD2 (6 bases). Germline lookup yields CDR1 SGHTA and CDR2 FQGNSA. This CDR3 region has 13 residues. V was shortened by 2 bases and J by 6 bases, with 8 bases between the two germline ends. CDR3 sequence: CASSLISGNEQFF. The CDR3 DNA reads as TGTGCCAGCAGCTTAATTAGCGGCAATGAGCAGTTCTTC. Full variable domain (outside the CDR3, taken from reference TRBV7-2 and TRBJ2-1): GAGVSQSPSNKVTEKGKDVELRCDPISGHTALYWYRQSLGQGLEFLIYFQGNSAPDKSGLPSDRFSAERTGGSVSTLTIQRTQQEDSAVYLCASSLISGNEQFFGPGTRLTVL.

This clone was observed a few times. CDR3 in DNA: TGTGCCAGCAGCCAAGAAGGATTCGGGCAGCCCCAGCATTTT. Translation: CASSQEGFGQPQHF. The V and J genes are TRBV3-1 (or the pseudogene TRBV3-2) and TRBJ1-5; D is ambiguous. This CDR3 comprises 14 residues. Looked up from germline, CDR1 is LGHDT and CDR2 is YNNKEL (reference sequence). V dropped 0 bases and J dropped 7 bases, with 10 bases sitting between them.

Only one count was recorded for this clone. This chain connects TRBV5-1 to TRBJ2-6, with TRBD2 identical over 10 bases. Germline CDR1 is SGHRS and CDR2 is YFSETQ. The trim removed 2 bases at V and 2 bases at J, leaving 7 bases unmatched. The CDR3 totals 18 residues. The CDR3 coding sequence is TGCGCCAGCAGCTTAACCAGCGGGAGGGCCGCTGGGGCCAACGTCCTGACTTTC. It translates to CASSLTSGRAAGANVLTF.

The chain has TRBV7-9 and TRBJ2-7; D might be TRBD1 (5 bases). The CDR3 has 16 amino acids. Germline V CDR1 and CDR2: SEHNR, FQNEAQ (reference sequence). Trimming cost V 3 bases and J 0 bases, with 15 bases left between them. The CDR3 nucleotides read TGTGCCAGCAGCTTGGATAGGGGTTTACCCTCCTACGAGCAGTACTTC. Translated, it gives CASSLDRGLPSYEQYF. Filled out from reference TRBV7-9 and TRBJ2-7, the complete variable domain reads DTGVSQNPRHKITKRGQNVTFRCDPISEHNRLYWYRQTLGQGPEFLTYFQNEAQLEKSRLLSDRFSAERPKGSFSTLEIQRTEQGDSAMYLCASSLDRGLPSYEQYFGPGTRLTVT.

The chain employs TRBV10-1 and TRBJ2-3, with D perhaps TRBD2 (5 bases). The CDR3 is 13 amino acids. Germline CDR1 is WNHNN and CDR2 is SYGVQD (reference sequence). V was clipped by 3 bases and J by 6 bases, with 10 bases between them. The CDR3 reads CASSDSERDTQYF. In nucleotides, the CDR3 is TGCGCCAGCAGTGATAGTGAGCGGGATACGCAGTATTTT.

The table lists this clone with a few counts. The genes are TRBV19 and TRBJ1-4; TRBD1 agrees at 7 bases. The CDR3 has 16 amino acids. CDR1 LNHDA and CDR2 SQIVND come from the germline V gene (reference sequence). V dropped 6 bases and J dropped 4; count of bases not matched to a gene: 11. CDR3 DNA sequence: TGTGCCAGTAGGCCCCGGCCGGGACAGAATAATGAAAAACTGTTTTTT. Protein: CASRPRPGQNNEKLFF.

The J gene is TRBJ2-7, the V gene TRBV6-1; TRBD1 might be the D (7 bases). Germline CDR1 is MNHNS and CDR2 is SASEGT. The CDR3 totals 13 residues. Trimming stripped 0 bases from V and 9 bases from J, with 12 bases between. CDR3 in DNA: TGTGCCAGCAGTGAAGCAGGAGGGGGCGTGCAGTACTTC. Protein product: CASSEAGGGVQYF.

This clone was recorded only once. The J gene is TRBJ2-5, the V gene TRBV7-8, with TRBD2 identical over 9 bases. CDR3 length: 16 residues. After removal of 4 bases from V and 3 bases from J, the junction contained 9 bases not matched to a gene. Germline V gives CDR1 SGHVS, CDR2 FQNEAQ. In nucleotides, the CDR3 is TGTGCCAGCAGCTCAGGGGTAGCGGGAGCCAAAGAGACCCAGTACTTC. Protein sequence: CASSSGVAGAKETQYF.

The rearrangement links TRBV11-1 to TRBJ2-1, with 8 nucleotides matching TRBD2. Per germline, CDR1 SGHAT and CDR2 FQDESV (reference sequence). V lost 6 bases and J lost 3; bases outside the gene matches: 7. The CDR3 runs to 15 residues. The CDR3 nucleotides are TGTGCCAGCAGTTTTAGCGGGACCTACTACAATGAGCAGTTCTTC. Its translation: CASSFSGTYYNEQFF.

The CDR3 region has the DNA TGTGCCAGCAGCTTATCGGGAGGGGAGCTGTTTTTT. Its translation: CASSLSGGELFF. This rearrangement joins TRBV7-2 to TRBJ2-2, with D possibly matching TRBD2 (5 bases). V lost 2 bases and J lost 8, with 6 bases in between. This CDR3 has 12 amino acids. Per germline, CDR1 SGHTA and CDR2 FQGNSA.

This clone was seen a few times. This chain joins TRBV7-9 and TRBJ1-1; no clear D. The CDR3 extends over 15 amino acids. V was cut by 3 bases and J by 1 base, with 12 bases left in between. Germline V gene lookup returns CDR1 SEHNR and CDR2 FQNEAQ (reference sequence). For the CDR3, the DNA is TGTGCCAGCAGCTTTGGGCAGCCTCAGAACACTGAAGCTTTCTTT. It is translated as CASSFGQPQNTEAFF.

In its sample, this clone was seen once. J is TRBJ2-7 and V is TRBV23-1; no definite D call. TRBV23-1 qualifies as an ORF whose function is uncertain. The V end lost 6 bases, the J end lost 2 bases, and 14 bases lay between the germline ends. The CDR3 covers 14 residues. CDR3 DNA sequence: TGCGCCAGCAGCCCTAGAGAGAAGACCTACGAGCAGTACTTC. This translates into CASSPREKTYEQYF.

CDR3 loop: CASSLNRGHGYTF. CDR3 nucleotides: TGTGCCAGCAGTTTAAACAGGGGGCATGGCTACACCTTC. The chain recombines TRBV28 with TRBJ1-2, with 9 bases that match TRBD1. This CDR3 contains 13 residues. CDR1 is MDHEN, CDR2 SYDVKM, per germline. J was trimmed by 6 bases and V by 2 bases; bases with no gene match: 1.

This rearrangement joins TRBV6-4 to TRBJ2-1; possibly TRBD2 for D (5 bases). The germline CDR1 and CDR2 sequences are MRHNA and SNTAGT. This CDR3 comprises 15 residues. V was cut by 3 bases and J by 0 bases, with 9 bases left in between. This chain's CDR3 is CASSEVGSSYNEQFF. CDR3 nucleotide sequence: TGTGCCAGCAGTGAGGTGGGGAGCTCCTACAATGAGCAGTTCTTC.

The chain joins TRBV12-5 to TRBJ2-1; a weak D match, TRBD2 (5 bases). The CDR3 is made up of 17 amino acids. The germline V and J ends were trimmed by 7 bases and 3 bases, with 22 bases remaining between them. Germline V gene lookup returns CDR1 LGHNT and CDR2 FRNRAP. Written as DNA, the CDR3 is TGTGCTAGTGCCCTCGCTGATCTTAGGCGGGTCTACAATGAGCAGTTCTTC. It codes for CASALADLRRVYNEQFF.

The sample holds many counts of this clone. V gene TRBV28 combines with J gene TRBJ1-1; D remains ambiguous. Germline V gene lookup returns CDR1 MDHEN and CDR2 SYDVKM. The CDR3 spans 18 residues. Trimming removed 3 bases from V and 4 bases from J, with 24 bases in between. CDR3 sequence (DNA): TGTGCCAGCAGTTTGTTCGCCATCCTTTGGAATCGCGGCACTGAAGCTTTCTTT. The encoded protein is CASSLFAILWNRGTEAFF.